This note documents a single TCR beta chain sequence. What it recognizes is unknown. Method: immunoSEQ multiplex PCR; TCRdb's copy keeps in-frame clones and lacks some. The sample carries fewer than 130,000 clones, less than 90% recorded once. The CDR3 runs to 13 residues. Germline V gene sequence: CDR1 MNHEY, CDR2 SVGAGI. Trimming took 6 bases from V and 5 from J, leaving 11 bases between them. The source of the sample is a study of T cell responses to AZD1222 COVID-19 vaccine. Study-level points and caveats: Across the whole spike, CD4 TCRs peaked at regions 160-218 and 743-854. Seropositivity was recorded at baseline in only a handful of AZD1222 recipients. Reports say nearly half of spike-specific TCRs go after unmutated variant regions.

The V and J genes are TRBV6-5 and TRBJ1-5; perhaps TRBD1 as D (6 bases). The sequence was collected from an adult in good health. The sample in question was peripheral blood, obtained on day 0 of AZD1222 vaccination. The DNA of the CDR3 is TGTGCCAGCAGGTCAGGGGTGCATCAGCCCCAGCATTTT. As protein: CASRSGVHQPQHF.